The 5 T cell receptor beta chains below were found in one sample sequenced in a study of blood T cell repertoires in COVID-19. Sequencing was performed with immunoSEQ multiplex PCR; in TCRdb, only in-frame clones are kept and a portion is missing. The data hold about 220,000 clones, with under 90% observed a single time. Sample: peripheral blood. The receptor set was obtained from a man aged 25-40 years with active or convalescent COVID-19.

The gene calls are TRBV7-6 and TRBJ2-5; the D is unclear. This CDR3 has 17 amino acids. Trimming took off 3 bases at V and 5 bases at J, with 22 bases between the two ends. The germline V gene encodes CDR1 SGHVS and CDR2 FNYEAQ. The CDR3 DNA reads TGTGCCAGCAGCTTTGGAGCCCCGCGACCCACCGTCGAGACCCAGTACTTC. This codes for CASSFGAPRPTVETQYF.

This sequence joins TRBV18 and TRBJ1-4; D unclear. Germline V gives CDR1 KGHSH, CDR2 LQKENI. CDR3 length: 15 amino acids. Between the trimmed V and J ends, which lost 3 bases and 6 bases, there was a span of 14 bases. CDR3 amino acids: CASSPGLRADEKLFF. In nucleotides, the CDR3 is TGTGCCAGCTCACCCGGACTGAGAGCTGATGAAAAACTGTTTTTT. The full variable domain, in which reference TRBV18 and TRBJ1-4 provide the parts outside the CDR3, is NAGVMQNPRHLVRRRGQEARLRCSPMKGHSHVYWYRQLPEEGLKFMVYLQKENIIDESGMPKERFSAEFPKEGPSILRIQQVVRGDSAAYFCASSPGLRADEKLFFGSGTQLSVL.

This clone has a handful of counts. The CDR3 sequence: CASTQGARTEAFF. The CDR3 DNA sequence: TGTGCCAGTACCCAAGGGGCGCGAACTGAAGCTTTCTTT. This chain joins TRBV19 and TRBJ1-1; TRBD1 is a possible D gene (5 bases). Germline CDR1 reads LNHDA; CDR2 reads SQIVND (reference sequence). The CDR3 covers 13 residues. With 7 bases removed from V and 5 bases from J, the gap between germline ends came to 14 bases. Looking up the rest from reference TRBV19 and TRBJ1-1 gives the full variable domain: DGGITQSPKYLFRKEGQNVTLSCEQNLNHDAMYWYRQDPGQGLRLIYYSQIVNDFQKGDIAEGYSVSREKKESFPLTVTSAQKNPTAFYLCASTQGARTEAFFGQGTRLTVV.

The chain has TRBV15 and TRBJ1-5, with D possibly being TRBD1 (6 bases). V was trimmed by 5 bases and J by 4 bases, leaving 15 bases between them. The CDR3 totals 15 residues. Germline assignment: CDR1 LNHNV and CDR2 YYDKDF (reference sequence). CDR3 residues: CATSQGGGQNQPQHF. CDR3 DNA: TGTGCCACCAGCCAAGGGGGGGGGCAGAATCAGCCCCAGCATTTT.

The chain carries TRBV27 and TRBJ1-1; D is undetermined. CDR3 length: 13 residues. V lost 3 bases, J lost 0 bases, and 5 bases lay in between. The germline V gene has CDR1 MNHEY and CDR2 SMNVEV (reference sequence). The CDR3 spells CASSFSLNTEAFF. The CDR3 DNA sequence: TGTGCCAGCAGTTTTTCTCTGAACACTGAAGCTTTCTTT.